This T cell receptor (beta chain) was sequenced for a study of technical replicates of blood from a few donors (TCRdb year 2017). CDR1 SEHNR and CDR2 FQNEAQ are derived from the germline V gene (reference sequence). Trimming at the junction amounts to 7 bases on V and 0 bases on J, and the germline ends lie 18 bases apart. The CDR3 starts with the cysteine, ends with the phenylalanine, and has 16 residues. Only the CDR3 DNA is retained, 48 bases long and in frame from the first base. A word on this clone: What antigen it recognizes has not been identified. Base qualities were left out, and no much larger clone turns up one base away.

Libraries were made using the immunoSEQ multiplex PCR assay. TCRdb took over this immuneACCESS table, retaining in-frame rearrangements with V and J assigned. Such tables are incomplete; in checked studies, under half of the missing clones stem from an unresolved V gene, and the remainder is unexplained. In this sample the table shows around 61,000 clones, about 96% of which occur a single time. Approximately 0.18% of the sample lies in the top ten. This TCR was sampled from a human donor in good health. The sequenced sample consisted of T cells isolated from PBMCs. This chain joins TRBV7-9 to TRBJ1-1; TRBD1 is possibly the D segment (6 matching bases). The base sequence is TGTGCCAGCACCCATGGGGGGGCAGTTATGAACACTGAAGCTTTCTTT. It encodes CASTHGGAVMNTEAFF.